This T cell receptor (beta chain) came from a study of identical twins. Findings and caveats of the study: Weaker excess sharing between twins was seen in beta out-of-frame sequences.

A note on this clonotype: Antigen specificity is unknown.

There are 16 residues in the CDR3. Germline V gene sequence: CDR1 SGHVS, CDR2 FNYEAQ. Trimming at V came to 1 base and at J to 2 bases, leaving 4 bases not matched to a gene. Carrying unique molecular identifiers, the cDNA also gained a universal primer site through template switching. TCRdb reprocessed the 5' RACE reads via MiXCR and lists one record per CDR3 protein. The repertoire holds around 140,000 distinct CDR3 sequences, with around 3.4% as singletons. The TCR originated in a man aged 18-30 years in good health. The V and J genes are TRBV7-6 and TRBJ2-1; the match to TRBD2 covers 8 bases. The sample comprised memory T cells sorted from blood. CDR3 coding DNA: TGTGCCAGCAGCTTAGGTAGCGGGATCGCCTACAATGAGCAGTTCTTC. Its protein is CASSLGSGIAYNEQFF.